The 23 T cell receptor beta chains given below trace back to one sample, sequenced in a study of T cell changes during pregnancy in multiple sclerosis. TCRdb's copy holds only in-frame clones and misses some; the assay was immunoSEQ multiplex PCR. The sample records approximately 100,000 clones, roughly nine tenths being singletons. The sample in question was peripheral blood, obtained before pregnancy. The source of these receptors is a female donor with multiple sclerosis, enrolled in a pregnancy study.

A single count supports this clone. The rearrangement links TRBV28 to TRBJ2-7, with 9 bases that match TRBD2. Germline CDR1 reads MDHEN; CDR2 reads SYDVKM. Trimming cost V 6 bases and J 7 bases; bases outside gene matches: 7. This CDR3 has 13 residues. CDR3 region: CASSRREGGEQYF. DNA of the CDR3: TGTGCCAGCAGCCGGCGGGAGGGGGGGGAGCAGTACTTC.

The gene calls are TRBV11-2 and TRBJ2-1; D is ambiguous. Germline assignment: CDR1 SGHAT and CDR2 FQNNGV. V lost 0 bases, J lost 7 bases, and 7 bases lay in between. This CDR3 is 13 amino acids long. The CDR3 sequence: CASSLEVANEQFF. The CDR3 DNA follows: TGTGCCAGCAGCTTAGAGGTAGCTAATGAGCAGTTCTTC.

The chain employs TRBV7-7 and TRBJ2-5, with D possibly matching TRBD2 (7 bases). From germline, CDR1 is SSHAT and CDR2 FNYEAQ (reference sequence). This CDR3 has 16 residues. V lost 5 bases, J lost 4 bases, and 20 bases lay in between. Written as DNA, the CDR3 is TGTGCCAGCAGCCCTTTCGGGGGGCTAGGAACAGAGACCCAGTACTTC. Residues: CASSPFGGLGTETQYF. Looking up the rest from reference TRBV7-7 and TRBJ2-5 gives the full variable domain: GAGVSQSPRYKVTKRGQDVTLRCDPISSHATLYWYQQALGQGPEFLTYFNYEAQPDKSGLPSDRFSAERPEGSISTLTIQRTEQRDSAMYRCASSPFGGLGTETQYFGPGTRLLVL.

The V call is TRBV7-6, the J call TRBJ1-4; D is perhaps TRBD1 (6 bases). Germline values: CDR1 SGHVS, CDR2 FNYEAQ. The V end was cut by 2 bases, the J end by 1 base, with 17 bases between. This CDR3 has 18 amino acids. The CDR3 DNA reads as TGTGCCAGCAGCTTATTTCCGAGGGGGTCTGGAACTAATGAAAAACTGTTTTTT. It yields the protein CASSLFPRGSGTNEKLFF.

The chain links TRBV11-2 to TRBJ2-3; D is undetermined. The length of the CDR3 is 17 residues. Trimming took 6 bases from V and 0 from J, leaving 19 bases between them. In germline, CDR1 is SGHAT, CDR2 FQNNGV. This CDR3 reads CASSHAVGYYSTDTQYF. The CDR3 region has the DNA TGTGCCAGCAGTCACGCGGTCGGGTACTATAGCACAGATACGCAGTATTTT.

The CDR3 protein is CASNSGSLVADTQYF. The CDR3 bases are TGTGCCAGCAATAGCGGGAGCCTCGTGGCAGATACGCAGTATTTT. The chain employs TRBV6-5 and TRBJ2-3; TRBD2 agrees at 9 bases. The CDR3 is 15 residues long. The J segment lost 4 bases and the V segment lost 7 bases, leaving 9 bases of the junction unmatched. Germline CDR1 MNHEY, CDR2 SVGAGI.

The chain uses TRBV9 and TRBJ2-5; 12 bases fit TRBD2. This CDR3 contains 17 residues. Germline V gene data show CDR1 as SGDLS and CDR2 as YYNGEE. The junction had 8 bases not matched to a gene; V was cut back by 0 bases and J by 5 bases. The DNA for the CDR3 is TGTGCCAGCAGCGTAGGTCTAGCGGGGGGGAAGGGGGAGACCCAGTACTTC. Amino acid sequence: CASSVGLAGGKGETQYF. The whole variable domain, remainder taken from reference TRBV9 and TRBJ2-5, is DSGVTQTPKHLITATGQRVTLRCSPRSGDLSVYWYQQSLDQGLQFLIQYYNGEERAKGNILERFSAQQFPDLHSELNLSSLELGDSALYFCASSVGLAGGKGETQYFGPGTRLLVL.

V and J are TRBV7-2 and TRBJ2-5, with D tentatively TRBD2 (6 bases). The CDR3 extends over 15 amino acids. Trimming took 5 bases from V and 2 from J, leaving 15 bases between them. Germline CDR1 is SGHTA and CDR2 is FQGNSA. The CDR3 sequence: CASSRSGTQQETQYF. CDR3 sequence (DNA): TGTGCCAGCAGCCGATCCGGGACTCAGCAAGAGACCCAGTACTTC.

This clone was detected a few times. The chain has TRBV10-3 and TRBJ1-2, with D maybe TRBD1 (5 bases). The CDR3 covers 14 residues. The V and J ends lost 3 bases and 6 bases respectively, with 14 bases between them. Germline V gene lookup returns CDR1 ENHRY and CDR2 SYGVKD. The CDR3, as DNA: TGTGCCATCAGTGACTCGGGGAGGGACCATGGCTACACCTTC. Amino acids: CAISDSGRDHGYTF.

This chain links TRBV6-5 with TRBJ1-2; maybe TRBD1 (5 bases). CDR1 MNHEY and CDR2 SVGAGI come from the germline V gene. The CDR3 extends over 16 amino acids. V lost 2 bases to trimming and J lost 3 bases, with 16 bases between them. Written as DNA, the CDR3 is TGTGCCAGCAGTTACGCGGCCGACAGACCATACTATGGCTACACCTTC. Its translation is CASSYAADRPYYGYTF.

This chain connects TRBV6-5 to TRBJ1-2; 7 positions agree with TRBD1. V lost 5 bases, J lost 4 bases, and 4 bases stayed unmatched. CDR1 is MNHEY, CDR2 SVGAGI, per germline. The length of the CDR3 is 13 residues. The CDR3 sequence is CASSPGGGYGYTF. The CDR3 region has the DNA TGTGCCAGCAGTCCAGGGGGAGGCTATGGCTACACCTTC.

CDR3 amino acids: CASSALAGSNNEQFF. The CDR3, as DNA: TGTGCCAGCAGTGCCCTAGCGGGATCGAACAATGAGCAGTTCTTC. The chain has TRBV6-1 and TRBJ2-1; 9 bases map to TRBD2. CDR1 and CDR2 (germline): MNHNS, SASEGT. After removal of 4 bases from V and 5 bases from J, the junction contained 6 bases not matched to a gene. This CDR3 has 15 residues.

The J gene is TRBJ2-7, the V gene TRBV9; D call uncertain. The CDR3 has 14 residues. Germline V CDR1 and CDR2: SGDLS, YYNGEE. Trimming cost V 0 bases and J 6 bases, with 13 bases left between them. The chain's CDR3 is CASSVDVTPAEQYF. CDR3 sequence (DNA): TGTGCCAGCAGCGTAGATGTGACACCCGCCGAGCAGTACTTC.

This clone has only one observation. The genes are TRBV30 and TRBJ2-7; 7 nucleotides align to TRBD2. The CDR3 length is 15 residues. The V segment lost 0 bases and the J segment 0 bases; nucleotides outside the gene matches: 5. CDR1 and CDR2 from the germline V gene are GTSNPN and SVGIG (reference sequence). In DNA form, the CDR3 reads TGTGCCTGGAGTGTCATGCGGGGGAGCTCCTACGAGCAGTACTTC. Translating gives CAWSVMRGSSYEQYF.

This sequence joins TRBV5-1 and TRBJ2-1; D perhaps matches TRBD1 (6 bases). From germline, CDR1 is SGHRS and CDR2 YFSETQ. This CDR3 is built from 15 residues. V dropped 4 bases and J dropped 6 bases, with 17 bases sitting between them. CDR3 nucleotide sequence: TGCGCCAGCAGCCAAACAGGGAACCATGGCAATGAGCAGTTCTTC. This translates into CASSQTGNHGNEQFF.

The rearrangement joins TRBV27 to TRBJ2-1, with 15 bases fitting TRBD2. Losses at the gene ends were 5 bases for V and 12 bases for J; bases not matched to a gene: 8. The germline V gene encodes CDR1 MNHEY and CDR2 SMNVEV (reference sequence). The CDR3 totals 15 residues. CDR3 loop: CASSQGLAGGRGQFF. In DNA, the CDR3 is TGTGCCAGCAGTCAGGGACTAGCGGGGGGCCGGGGGCAGTTCTTC.

The chain recombines TRBV7-6 with TRBJ2-1; the D gene is possibly TRBD2 (7 bases). Trimming took off 4 bases at V and 4 bases at J, with 14 bases between the two ends. The CDR3 loop spans 15 amino acids. CDR1 and CDR2 (germline): SGHVS, FNYEAQ. This chain's CDR3 is CASSCLEGGYNEQFF. The DNA for the CDR3 is TGTGCCAGCAGCTGCCTCGAGGGGGGGTACAATGAGCAGTTCTTC.

The J gene is TRBJ1-6, the V gene TRBV7-8, with 8 bases identical to TRBD1. Germline values: CDR1 SGHVS, CDR2 FQNEAQ. V shed 5 bases, J shed 7 bases, and the junction held 10 bases outside the gene matches. The CDR3 loop spans 16 amino acids. CDR3 bases: TGTGCCAGCAGCCAGGGGGCGGGGGCACAGAATTCACCCCTCCACTTT. Translation: CASSQGAGAQNSPLHF.

This sequence joins TRBV5-6 and TRBJ2-4; 10 positions match TRBD1. The CDR3 totals 18 residues. The V gene's germline CDR1 is SGHDT and CDR2 YYEEEE. J lost 0 bases, V lost 1 base, and 7 bases had no gene match. CDR3 nucleotides: TGTGCCAGCAGCTTGTTCGGGACAGGGGTACTAGCCAAAAACATTCAGTACTTC. Its translation is CASSLFGTGVLAKNIQYF.

For this clone: The sample contains more than one DNA sequence encoding this CDR3. The chain carries TRBV19 and TRBJ1-5; D gene uncertain. The CDR3 has 13 amino acids. The ends were cut back, 9 bases at V and 0 bases at J, with 9 bases in the middle. The germline V gene has CDR1 LNHDA and CDR2 SQIVND (reference sequence). The CDR3 is CASSRNSNQPQHF. The CDR3 DNA reads as TGTGCCAGCTCCAGAAATAGCAATCAGCCCCAGCATTTT.

V gene TRBV5-4 combines with J gene TRBJ1-2, with D possibly being TRBD1 (6 bases). The CDR3 has 12 amino acids. Germline CDR1 SGHNT, CDR2 YYREEE (reference sequence). The V end lost 6 bases, the J end lost 4 bases, and 10 bases lay between the germline ends. The CDR3 here is CASNIQGYGYTF. CDR3 coding DNA: TGTGCCAGCAACATACAGGGCTATGGCTACACCTTC. The full variable domain, its missing parts supplied by reference TRBV5-4 and TRBJ1-2, is ETGVTQSPTHLIKTRGQQVTLRCSSQSGHNTVSWYQQALGQGPQFIFQYYREEENGRGNFPPRFSGLQFPNYSSELNVNALELDDSALYLCASNIQGYGYTFGSGTRLTVV.

About this clone itself: This is likely a read error, given that the CDR3 carries no conserved phenylalanine or tryptophan at its end. The DNA is omitted, as the CDR3 cannot be located on it reliably, and the CDR3 follows TCRdb's listing. This chain uses TRBV15 with TRBJ1-5. Inclusive of both ends, the CDR3 amounts to 8 amino acids. CDR1 LNHNV and CDR2 YYDKDF come from the germline V gene (reference sequence). The CDR3 spells CATSRDPY.

Here the CDR3 reads CSGRERGGQETQYF. In nucleotides, the CDR3 is TGCAGCGGCCGGGAGCGGGGGGGCCAAGAGACCCAGTACTTC. The rearrangement joins TRBV29-1 to TRBJ2-5; TRBD2 matches at 10 bases. Germline CDR1 SQVTM, CDR2 ANQGSEA. The CDR3 covers 14 residues. The J segment lost 1 base and the V segment lost 7 bases, leaving 6 bases of the junction unmatched.